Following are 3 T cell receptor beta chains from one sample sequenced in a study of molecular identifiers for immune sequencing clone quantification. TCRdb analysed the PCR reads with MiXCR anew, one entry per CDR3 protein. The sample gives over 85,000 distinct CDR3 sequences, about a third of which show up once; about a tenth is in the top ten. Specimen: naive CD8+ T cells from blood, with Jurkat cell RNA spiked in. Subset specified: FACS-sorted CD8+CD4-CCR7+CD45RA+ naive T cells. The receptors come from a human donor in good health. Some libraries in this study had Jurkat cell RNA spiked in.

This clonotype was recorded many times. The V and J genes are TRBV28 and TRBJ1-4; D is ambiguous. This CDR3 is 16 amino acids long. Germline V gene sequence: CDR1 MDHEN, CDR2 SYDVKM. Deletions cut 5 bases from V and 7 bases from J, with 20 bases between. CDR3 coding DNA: TGTGCCAGCAGTCCCACCTGGACCAGGCGGGGTGAAAAACTGTTTTTT. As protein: CASSPTWTRRGEKLFF.

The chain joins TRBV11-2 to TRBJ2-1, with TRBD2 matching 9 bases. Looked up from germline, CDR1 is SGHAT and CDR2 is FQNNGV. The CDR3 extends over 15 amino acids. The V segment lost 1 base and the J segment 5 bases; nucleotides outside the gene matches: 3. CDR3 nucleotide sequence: TGTGCCAGCAGCTTAGGGGTAGCGGGGGACAATGAGCAGTTCTTC. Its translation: CASSLGVAGDNEQFF.

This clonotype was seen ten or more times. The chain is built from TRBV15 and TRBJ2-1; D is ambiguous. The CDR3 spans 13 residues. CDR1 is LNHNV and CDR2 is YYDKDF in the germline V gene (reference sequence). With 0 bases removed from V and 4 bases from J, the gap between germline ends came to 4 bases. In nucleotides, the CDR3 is TGTGCCACCAGCAGAGAAGTTTACAATGAGCAGTTCTTC. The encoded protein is CATSREVYNEQFF.